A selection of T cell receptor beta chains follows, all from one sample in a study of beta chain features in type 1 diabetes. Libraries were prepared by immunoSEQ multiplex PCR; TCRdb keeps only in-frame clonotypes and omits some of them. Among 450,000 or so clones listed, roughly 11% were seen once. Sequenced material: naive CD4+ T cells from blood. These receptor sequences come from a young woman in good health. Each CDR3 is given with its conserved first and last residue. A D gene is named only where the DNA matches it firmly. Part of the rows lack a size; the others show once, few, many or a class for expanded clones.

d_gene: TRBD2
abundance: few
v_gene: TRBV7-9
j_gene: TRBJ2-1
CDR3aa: CASSNLLAGVRNEQFF
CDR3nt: TGTGCCAGCAGCAACCTCCTAGCGGGAGTAAGGAATGAGCAGTTCTTC

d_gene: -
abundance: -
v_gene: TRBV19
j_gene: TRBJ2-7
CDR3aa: CASSQADKPYEQYF
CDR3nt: TGTGCCAGTAGTCAAGCTGATAAACCCTACGAGCAGTACTTC

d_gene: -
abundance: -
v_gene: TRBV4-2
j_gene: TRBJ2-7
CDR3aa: CASSQDSRSYEQYF
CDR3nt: TGTGCCAGCAGCCAAGATTCTAGGTCCTACGAGCAGTACTTC

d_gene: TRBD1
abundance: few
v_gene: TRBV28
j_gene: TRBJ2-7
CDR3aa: CASSFGQGYEQYF
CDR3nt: TGTGCCAGCAGTTTTGGACAGGGCTACGAGCAGTACTTC

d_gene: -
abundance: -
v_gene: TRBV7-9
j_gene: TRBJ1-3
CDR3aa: CASSFVRAGNTIYF
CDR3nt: TGTGCCAGCAGCTTCGTTCGGGCTGGAAACACCATATATTTT

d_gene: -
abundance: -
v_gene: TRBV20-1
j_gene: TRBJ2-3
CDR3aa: CSGAIGDTQYF
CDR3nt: TGCAGTGGCGCCATTGGTGATACGCAGTATTTT

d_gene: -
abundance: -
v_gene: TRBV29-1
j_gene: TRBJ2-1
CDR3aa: CSVLGPTRHSEQFF
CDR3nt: TGCAGCGTTTTAGGGCCGACACGACACTCCGAGCAGTTCTTC

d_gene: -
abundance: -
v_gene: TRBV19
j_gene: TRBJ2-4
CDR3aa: CASSIGREDIQYF
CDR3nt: TGTGCCAGTAGTATTGGGCGAGAAGACATTCAGTACTTC

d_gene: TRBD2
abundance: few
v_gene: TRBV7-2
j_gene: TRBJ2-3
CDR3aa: CASSLRAGGLGLTDTQYF
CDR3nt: TGTGCCAGCAGCTTGCGAGCGGGAGGGCTAGGTCTCACAGATACGCAGTATTTT

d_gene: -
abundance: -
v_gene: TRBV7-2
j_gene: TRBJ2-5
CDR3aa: CASSLGRGRETQYF
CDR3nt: TGTGCCAGCAGCTTAGGTCGGGGGAGAGAGACCCAGTACTTC

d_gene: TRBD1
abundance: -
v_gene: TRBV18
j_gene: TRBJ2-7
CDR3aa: CASSARGQGDYEQYF
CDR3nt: TGTGCCAGCTCAGCCAGGGGACAGGGAGACTACGAGCAGTACTTC

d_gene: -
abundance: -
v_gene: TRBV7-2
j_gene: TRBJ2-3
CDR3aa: CASSPTIF
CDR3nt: TGTGCCAGCAGCCCGACTATTTTT

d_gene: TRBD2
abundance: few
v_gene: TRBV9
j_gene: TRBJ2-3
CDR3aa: CASSVTSGGAHTQYF
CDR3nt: TGTGCCAGCAGCGTAACTAGCGGGGGGGCGCATACGCAGTATTTT

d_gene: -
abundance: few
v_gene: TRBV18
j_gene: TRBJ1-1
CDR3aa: CASSPDGVGTEAFF
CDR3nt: TGTGCCAGCTCACCGGATGGGGTTGGCACTGAAGCTTTCTTT

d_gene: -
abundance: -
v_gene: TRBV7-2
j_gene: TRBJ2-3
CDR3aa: CASSHATDTQYF
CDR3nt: TGTGCCAGCTCCCACGCCACAGATACGCAGTATTTT

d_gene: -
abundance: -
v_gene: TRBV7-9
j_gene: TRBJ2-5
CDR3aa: CASSLSSGGETQYF
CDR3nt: TGTGCCAGCAGCTTAAGTAGTGGGGGAGAGACCCAGTACTTC

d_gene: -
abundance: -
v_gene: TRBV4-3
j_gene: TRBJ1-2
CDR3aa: CASSQVQGNYGYTF
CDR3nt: TGCGCCAGCAGCCAAGTTCAGGGTAACTATGGCTACACCTTC

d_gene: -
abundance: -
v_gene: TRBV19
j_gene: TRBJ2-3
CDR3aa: CASSIAGGTDTQYF
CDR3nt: TGTGCCAGTAGTATAGCGGGAGGCACAGATACGCAGTATTTT

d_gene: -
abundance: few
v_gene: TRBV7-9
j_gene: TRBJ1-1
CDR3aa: CASSSQGYTEAFF
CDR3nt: TGTGCCAGCAGCTCGCAGGGATACACTGAAGCTTTCTTT

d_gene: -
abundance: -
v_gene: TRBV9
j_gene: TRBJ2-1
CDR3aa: CASSVDAGLPYNEQFF
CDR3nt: TGTGCCAGCAGCGTCGATGCAGGCCTCCCCTACAATGAGCAGTTCTTC

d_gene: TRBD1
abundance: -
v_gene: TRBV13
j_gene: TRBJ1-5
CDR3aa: CASSLGGTGVNQPQHF
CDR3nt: TGTGCCAGCAGCTTAGGAGGGACAGGGGTCAATCAGCCCCAGCATTTT

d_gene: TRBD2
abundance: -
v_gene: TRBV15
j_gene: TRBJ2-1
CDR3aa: CATSRGPGTSAYNEQFF
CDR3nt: TGTGCCACCAGCAGAGGTCCCGGGACTAGCGCCTACAATGAGCAGTTCTTC

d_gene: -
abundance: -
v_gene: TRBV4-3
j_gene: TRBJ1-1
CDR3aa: CASSPQRAQNTEAFF
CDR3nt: TGCGCCAGCAGCCCTCAACGGGCCCAGAACACTGAAGCTTTCTTT

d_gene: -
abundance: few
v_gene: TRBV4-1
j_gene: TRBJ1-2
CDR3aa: CASSHLVAGPSGYTF
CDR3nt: TGCGCCAGCAGCCACCTCGTCGCAGGGCCTAGTGGCTACACCTTC

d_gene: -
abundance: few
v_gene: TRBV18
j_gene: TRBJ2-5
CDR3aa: CASSPPGTNQETQYF
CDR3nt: TGTGCCAGCTCACCACCGGGTACTAATCAAGAGACCCAGTACTTC

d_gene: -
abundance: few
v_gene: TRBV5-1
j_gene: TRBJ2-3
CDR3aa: CASATGRPNTDTQYF
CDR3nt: TGCGCCAGCGCTACGGGGCGGCCAAACACAGATACGCAGTATTTT

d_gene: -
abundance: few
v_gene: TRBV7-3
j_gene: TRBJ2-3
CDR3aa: CASSIDSATDTQYF
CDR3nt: TGTGCCAGCAGCATAGACAGTGCAACAGATACGCAGTATTTT

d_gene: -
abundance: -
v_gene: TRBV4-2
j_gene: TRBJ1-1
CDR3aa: CASSQAGEAFF
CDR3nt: TGTGCCAGCAGCCAAGCGGGTGAAGCTTTCTTT

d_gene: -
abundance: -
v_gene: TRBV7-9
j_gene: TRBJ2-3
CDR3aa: CASSLAKDDTQYF
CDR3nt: TGTGCCAGCAGCTTAGCGAAGGATGATACGCAGTATTTT

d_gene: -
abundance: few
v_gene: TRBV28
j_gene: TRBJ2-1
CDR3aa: CASSPLGSRTYNEQFF
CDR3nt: TGTGCCAGCAGTCCCCTCGGGTCCCGAACTTACAATGAGCAGTTCTTC